What follows are 2 T cell receptor beta chains derived from one specimen sequenced in a study of T cell responses to AZD1222 COVID-19 vaccine. The assay was immunoSEQ multiplex PCR, and TCRdb's table has in-frame clones only and misses some. This repertoire shows more than 95,000 clones, about 89% found once; its top ten account for about 1.6%. The input for sequencing was peripheral blood, taken on day 0 of AZD1222 vaccination. These receptors were collected from an adult in good health.

This clone was recorded a few times. The chain is built from TRBV28 and TRBJ2-7; D may be TRBD1 or TRBD2 (6 bases each). CDR3 length equals 15 residues. Trimming took off 4 bases at V and 0 bases at J, with 13 bases between the two ends. The germline V gene has CDR1 MDHEN and CDR2 SYDVKM. CDR3 sequence (DNA): TGTGCCAGCAGTTCCGGGGGCGCCGACTCCTACGAGCAGTACTTC. Amino acids: CASSSGGADSYEQYF.

The chain combines TRBV29-1 with TRBJ2-1; 13 nucleotides line up with TRBD2. Per germline, CDR1 SQVTM and CDR2 ANQGSEA. The CDR3 contains 17 residues. The ends lost 3 bases at V and 4 bases at J; junction bases unmatched: 9. The CDR3 loop is CSVDTGLAGLLYNEQFF. The CDR3 nucleotides read TGCAGCGTTGACACGGGACTAGCGGGGCTGCTTTACAATGAGCAGTTCTTC.